These 14 T cell receptor beta chains were sequenced from one sample in a study of technical replicates of blood from a few donors. Data came from immunoSEQ multiplex PCR; TCRdb stores just in-frame clones and leaves some out. The sample consists of about 83,000 clones, around 96% of them appearing once. The sequenced material came from T cells isolated from PBMCs. The receptors come from a human donor in good health.

V and J are TRBV19 and TRBJ2-1, with D perhaps matching TRBD1 (6 bases). The CDR3 is 13 residues long. Germline V CDR1 and CDR2: LNHDA, SQIVND (reference sequence). The V end was cut by 8 bases, the J end by 9 bases, with 17 bases between. CDR3 DNA: TGTGCCAGTCGGAGTCAGGGGCGCGGTGAGCAGTTCTTC. Translation: CASRSQGRGEQFF. Full variable domain (remainder filled in from reference TRBV19 and TRBJ2-1): DGGITQSPKYLFRKEGQNVTLSCEQNLNHDAMYWYRQDPGQGLRLIYYSQIVNDFQKGDIAEGYSVSREKKESFPLTVTSAQKNPTAFYLCASRSQGRGEQFFGPGTRLTVL.

V usage is TRBV19 and J usage is TRBJ1-5; D not certain. This CDR3 spans 12 amino acids. Looked up from germline, CDR1 is LNHDA and CDR2 is SQIVND (reference sequence). Between the trimmed V and J ends, which lost 7 bases and 3 bases, there was a span of 7 bases. DNA for the CDR3: TGTGCCAGTAACATTATCAATCAGCCCCAGCATTTT. Amino acids: CASNIINQPQHF.

This clone appeared once. This chain uses TRBV7-3 with TRBJ2-5; a possible D gene is TRBD1 (6 bases). The CDR3 contains 16 residues. The V gene lost 5 bases and the J gene lost 5 bases, with 21 bases spanning the gap. CDR1 is SGHTA and CDR2 is FQGTGA in the germline V gene. In nucleotides, the CDR3 is TGTGCCAGCAGCGCCCATCTACAGGGCGGGTGGGAGACCCAGTACTTC. As protein: CASSAHLQGGWETQYF.

The chain has TRBV13 and TRBJ2-1, with TRBD1 matching 9 bases. CDR3 length equals 16 residues. V lost 4 bases, J lost 5 bases, and 9 bases stayed unmatched. Looked up from germline, CDR1 is PRHDT and CDR2 is FYEKMQ (reference sequence). The CDR3 protein is CASSWNRDRANNEQFF. The CDR3 DNA is TGTGCCAGCAGCTGGAACCGGGACAGGGCTAACAATGAGCAGTTCTTC.

This chain uses TRBV15 with TRBJ2-1; TRBD2 aligns across 9 bases. V lost 0 bases, J lost 4 bases, and 7 bases stayed unmatched. In germline, CDR1 is LNHNV, CDR2 YYDKDF (reference sequence). CDR3 size: 17 residues. The DNA for the CDR3 is TGTGCCACCAGCAGAGAGCCAATAGCGGGAGTATACAATGAGCAGTTCTTC. Amino acids: CATSREPIAGVYNEQFF. Full variable domain (outside the CDR3, taken from reference TRBV15 and TRBJ2-1): DAMVIQNPRYQVTQFGKPVTLSCSQTLNHNVMYWYQQKSSQAPKLLFHYYDKDFNNEADTPDNFQSRRPNTSFCFLDIRSPGLGDTAMYLCATSREPIAGVYNEQFFGPGTRLTVL.

The chain employs TRBV5-4 and TRBJ1-5, with a weak D call TRBD1 (5 bases). The CDR3 is 15 amino acids. The germline V gene encodes CDR1 SGHNT and CDR2 YYREEE (reference sequence). V was pared by 0 bases and J by 4 bases, with 11 bases between. The CDR3 bases are TGTGCCAGCAGCTTGGAACCCAGGGCAAATCAGCCCCAGCATTTT. Translated, it gives CASSLEPRANQPQHF.

V is TRBV27 and J is TRBJ1-2; 11 bases are shared with TRBD1. The J segment lost 8 bases and the V segment lost 4 bases, leaving 3 bases of the junction unmatched. This CDR3 region has 13 residues. The germline CDR1 and CDR2 sequences are MNHEY and SMNVEV (reference sequence). As DNA, the CDR3 is TGTGCCAGCAGTTGGACAGGGGGCTCCGGCTACACCTTC. Residues: CASSWTGGSGYTF.

This clone appeared once. The J gene is TRBJ1-4, the V gene TRBV6-4; 7 bases are a match to TRBD1. Germline V CDR1 and CDR2: MRHNA, SNTAGT. The ends lost 2 bases at V and 2 bases at J; junction bases unmatched: 2. The CDR3 loop spans 15 amino acids. The chain's CDR3 is CASSDPGQTNEKLFF. CDR3 sequence (DNA): TGTGCCAGCAGTGACCCGGGACAGACTAATGAAAAACTGTTTTTT.

The chain couples TRBV2 to TRBJ2-4; 8 bases match TRBD1. The CDR3 extends over 14 amino acids. In germline, CDR1 is SNHLY, CDR2 FYNNEI. The V segment lost 4 bases and the J segment 4 bases; nucleotides outside the gene matches: 3. The CDR3 reads CASSVGQAKNIQYF. For the CDR3, the DNA is TGTGCCAGCAGTGTGGGACAGGCTAAAAACATTCAGTACTTC.

The rearrangement joins TRBV7-9 to TRBJ1-3; 8 bases agree with TRBD1. V gave up 6 bases and J gave up 4 bases; unmatched junction bases: 20. This CDR3 is built from 19 residues. Germline CDR1 SEHNR, CDR2 FQNEAQ (reference sequence). CDR3 protein: CASSPAGQGILGPGNTIYF. The CDR3 DNA reads as TGTGCCAGCAGTCCCGCCGGACAGGGTATTCTGGGGCCCGGAAACACCATATATTTT.

The chain joins TRBV19 to TRBJ1-5, with D hard to call. Per germline, CDR1 LNHDA and CDR2 SQIVND (reference sequence). CDR3 size: 15 residues. V was shortened by 11 bases and J by 0 bases, with 17 bases between the two germline ends. CDR3 residues: CASKSTRDSNQPQHF. Written as DNA, the CDR3 is TGTGCCTCAAAGAGTACTAGGGATAGCAATCAGCCCCAGCATTTT. The variable domain in full, completed from reference TRBV19 and TRBJ1-5, reads DGGITQSPKYLFRKEGQNVTLSCEQNLNHDAMYWYRQDPGQGLRLIYYSQIVNDFQKGDIAEGYSVSREKKESFPLTVTSAQKNPTAFYLCASKSTRDSNQPQHFGDGTRLSIL.

The V gene is TRBV14, the J gene TRBJ1-1, with 9 bases matching TRBD1. The CDR3 consists of 18 residues. CDR1 SGHDN and CDR2 FVKESK come from the germline V gene. Trimming took 0 bases from V and 6 from J; bases not matched to a gene: 14. CDR3 protein: CASSQDTPGTGYSAEAFF. In DNA, the CDR3 is TGTGCCAGCAGCCAAGATACCCCCGGGACAGGGTATTCTGCTGAAGCTTTCTTT.

This rearrangement joins TRBV15 to TRBJ2-3; 15 bases map to TRBD2. The CDR3 consists of 17 residues. The ends lost 9 bases at V and 3 bases at J; junction bases unmatched: 10. Germline CDR1 and CDR2: LNHNV and YYDKDF (reference sequence). The CDR3 DNA follows: TGTGCCACTGTTCGGGGACTAGCGGGAGGAGGAACAGATACGCAGTATTTT. Its protein product is CATVRGLAGGGTDTQYF.

The V gene is TRBV6-5, the J gene TRBJ1-1, with no clear D. Germline values: CDR1 MNHEY, CDR2 SVGAGI. This CDR3 is 14 amino acids long. With 7 bases removed from V and 0 bases from J, the gap between germline ends came to 12 bases. Here the CDR3 DNA reads TGTGCCAGCATAAACGAGGGAATGAACACTGAAGCTTTCTTT. Translated, it gives CASINEGMNTEAFF.